These 31 T cell receptor beta chains were sequenced from one sample in a study of control samples from healthy donors and cancer patients. The protocol was immunoSEQ multiplex PCR, while the TCRdb copy is restricted to in-frame clones and leaves out a portion. The sample lists roughly 18,000 clones, around nine tenths occurring once. Sequencing was carried out using PBMCs. All receptors derive from a woman aged 55-70 years with head and neck cancer.

This chain's CDR3 is CASSFLVGLSTGELFF. DNA for the CDR3: TGTGCCAGCAGTTTTCTCGTAGGCCTCTCCACCGGGGAGCTGTTTTTT. The V and J genes are TRBV27 and TRBJ2-2; D uncertain. V was clipped by 3 bases and J by 4 bases, with 15 bases between them. Germline lookup yields CDR1 MNHEY and CDR2 SMNVEV (reference sequence). This CDR3 spans 16 amino acids.

Only a few counts were recorded for this clone. The chain uses TRBV15 and TRBJ1-5; D ambiguous. The CDR3 totals 14 residues. The germline V gene encodes CDR1 LNHNV and CDR2 YYDKDF (reference sequence). Between the trimmed V and J ends, which lost 2 bases and 5 bases, there was a span of 10 bases. This CDR3 reads CATSRSTRDQPQHF. DNA of the CDR3: TGTGCCACCAGCAGATCCACTAGGGATCAGCCCCAGCATTTT.

The chain combines TRBV24-1 with TRBJ1-2, with D maybe TRBD1 (5 bases). Germline V gene data show CDR1 as KGHDR and CDR2 as SFDVKD. V was clipped by 6 bases and J by 6 bases, with 7 bases between them. CDR3 size: 11 residues. The CDR3 protein is CATSWGDGYTF. CDR3 nucleotides: TGTGCCACCAGTTGGGGCGATGGCTACACCTTC.

This chain joins TRBV3-1 (or the pseudogene TRBV3-2) and TRBJ2-7; 7 bases map to TRBD2. Germline trimming cut 2 bases from V and 2 bases from J; bases unmatched to any gene: 3. Germline loops: CDR1 LGHDT, CDR2 YNNKEL (reference sequence). The CDR3 is 14 residues long. The CDR3 DNA sequence: TGTGCCAGCAGCCAACCAGGACTAGCCTACGAGCAGTACTTC. Protein sequence: CASSQPGLAYEQYF.

V and J are TRBV5-1 and TRBJ1-2; D uncertain. V was pared by 0 bases and J by 4 bases, with 7 bases between. The CDR3 has 13 residues. Per the germline V gene, CDR1 is SGHRS and CDR2 is YFSETQ. CDR3 residues: CASSLGVLYGYTF. Here the CDR3 DNA reads TGCGCCAGCAGCTTGGGCGTCCTCTATGGCTACACCTTC.

The J gene is TRBJ1-2, the V gene TRBV25-1, with D unclear. CDR1 and CDR2 from the germline V gene are MGHDK and SYGVNS. The CDR3 has 13 residues. V was pared by 3 bases and J by 3 bases, with 8 bases between. In DNA form, the CDR3 reads TGTGCCAGCAGTGAGACGGCAGACTATGGCTACACCTTC. This codes for CASSETADYGYTF.

A few counts support this clone. The chain combines TRBV10-3 with TRBJ1-4; D not resolved. Germline CDR1 is ENHRY and CDR2 is SYGVKD. The CDR3 sequence is 16 residues long. V was shortened by 5 bases and J by 0 bases, with 13 bases between the two germline ends. CDR3 DNA: TGTGCCATCAGTCCCGCGCCAGCCGCAACTAATGAAAAACTGTTTTTT. The encoded protein is CAISPAPAATNEKLFF.

The CDR3 loop reads CASSLTQAVNTEAFF. The DNA for the CDR3 is TGTGCCAGCAGCTTAACACAAGCCGTGAACACTGAAGCTTTCTTT. The chain links TRBV7-3 to TRBJ1-1; D is unresolved. Trimming left V 0 bases short and J 0 bases short, with 8 bases between. The CDR3 spans 15 residues. Per germline, CDR1 SGHTA and CDR2 FQGTGA.

This chain joins TRBV18 and TRBJ2-5; TRBD2 matches at 7 bases. The CDR3 sequence is 14 residues long. V was pared by 1 base and J by 4 bases, with 3 bases of the junction left unmatched. Germline V gene sequence: CDR1 KGHSH, CDR2 LQKENI. The CDR3 here is CASSPQGRGETQYF. In DNA form, the CDR3 reads TGTGCCAGCTCACCACAGGGGAGGGGAGAGACCCAGTACTTC. Looking up the rest from reference TRBV18 and TRBJ2-5 gives the full variable domain: NAGVMQNPRHLVRRRGQEARLRCSPMKGHSHVYWYRQLPEEGLKFMVYLQKENIIDESGMPKERFSAEFPKEGPSILRIQQVVRGDSAAYFCASSPQGRGETQYFGPGTRLLVL.

The chain is built from TRBV7-3 and TRBJ2-1; D possibly matches TRBD1 or TRBD2 (6 bases each). CDR1 SGHTA and CDR2 FQGTGA come from the germline V gene. The germline V and J ends were trimmed by 1 base and 3 bases, with 13 bases remaining between them. The CDR3 has 16 residues. Written as DNA, the CDR3 is TGTGCCAGCAGCTTAAGGGTGGGGGGCGGCTACAATGAGCAGTTCTTC. It is translated as CASSLRVGGGYNEQFF.

In nucleotides, the CDR3 is TGTGCCTGGAGGCACGGACCCGGCTGGGAGACCCAGTACTTC. It translates to CAWRHGPGWETQYF. The gene calls are TRBV30 and TRBJ2-5; D is uncertain. The germline V gene has CDR1 GTSNPN and CDR2 SVGIG (reference sequence). The CDR3 spans 14 residues. V dropped 3 bases and J dropped 5 bases, with 16 bases sitting between them.

The chain recombines TRBV29-1 with TRBJ2-3, with D perhaps assigned TRBD1 or TRBD2 (6 bases each). With 8 bases removed from V and 6 bases from J, the gap between germline ends came to 21 bases. This CDR3 has 14 amino acids. Germline CDR1 SQVTM, CDR2 ANQGSEA. CDR3 region: CSLGGQVLGDTQYF. DNA of the CDR3: TGCAGCCTTGGGGGGCAGGTGTTAGGGGATACGCAGTATTTT.

CDR3 bases: TGTGCCAGCAGTTTAAACAGGGGAACCTACAATGAGCAGTTCTTC. Translation gives CASSLNRGTYNEQFF. This chain uses TRBV28 with TRBJ2-1; 7 nucleotides align to TRBD1. From germline, CDR1 is MDHEN and CDR2 SYDVKM. The V and J ends lost 2 bases and 2 bases, in that order; junction bases with no gene match: 3. This CDR3 has 15 amino acids.

The chain recombines TRBV18 with TRBJ2-7, with unresolved D. The V end lost 0 bases, the J end lost 3 bases, and 9 bases lay between the germline ends. The CDR3 extends over 14 amino acids. In germline, CDR1 is KGHSH, CDR2 LQKENI. The CDR3 sequence is CASSPPVGIYEQYF. The CDR3 region has the DNA TGTGCCAGCTCACCACCGGTCGGAATCTACGAGCAGTACTTC.

The chain carries TRBV5-4 and TRBJ2-3, with a weak D call TRBD2 (6 bases). The germline V gene encodes CDR1 SGHNT and CDR2 YYREEE (reference sequence). The CDR3 is 14 residues long. Trimming shortened V by 5 bases and J by 1 base, and 11 bases separated the two germline ends. CDR3 DNA sequence: TGTGCCAGCAGAGATAAGCGGGGCACAGATACGCAGTATTTT. It codes for CASRDKRGTDTQYF.

The gene calls are TRBV12-3 or TRBV12-4 and TRBJ1-1; no definite D call. The CDR3 covers 11 residues. V was cut by 6 bases and J by 6 bases, with 8 bases left in between. The CDR3 region has the DNA TGTGCCAGCAGCCCGGGTCCTGAAGCTTTCTTT. This codes for CASSPGPEAFF.

CDR3 in amino acids: CASSVGQGAQNSPLHF. CDR3 bases: TGTGCCAGCAGTGTAGGGCAGGGGGCGCAGAATTCACCCCTCCACTTT. The chain is built from TRBV2 and TRBJ1-6, with 8 bases identical to TRBD1. The CDR3 totals 16 residues. Per the germline V gene, CDR1 is SNHLY and CDR2 is FYNNEI. Unmatched junction bases numbered 9, after V lost 4 bases and J lost 7 bases.

The chain joins TRBV7-9 to TRBJ2-7; 13 positions agree with TRBD2. This CDR3 has 17 residues. Unmatched junction bases numbered 12, after V lost 6 bases and J lost 4 bases. Germline V gene lookup returns CDR1 SEHNR and CDR2 FQNEAQ (reference sequence). The CDR3 region has the DNA TGTGCCAGCAGGCCAGCCAGGACTAGCGGGAGTTCGTACGAGCAGTACTTC. Its protein is CASRPARTSGSSYEQYF. Looking up the rest from reference TRBV7-9 and TRBJ2-7 gives the full variable domain: DTGVSQNPRHKITKRGQNVTFRCDPISEHNRLYWYRQTLGQGPEFLTYFQNEAQLEKSRLLSDRFSAERPKGSFSTLEIQRTEQGDSAMYLCASRPARTSGSSYEQYFGPGTRLTVT.

V is TRBV11-2 and J is TRBJ2-1; D uncertain. The ends were cut back, 2 bases at V and 0 bases at J, with 11 bases in the middle. Germline loops: CDR1 SGHAT, CDR2 FQNNGV. The CDR3 has 16 residues. As DNA, the CDR3 is TGTGCCAGCAGCTTAATGCCGGACGGCTCCTACAATGAGCAGTTCTTC. Residues: CASSLMPDGSYNEQFF.

V and J are TRBV6-2 or TRBV6-3 and TRBJ2-7; D unclear. V lost 5 bases and J lost 2, with 10 bases in between. This CDR3 spans 13 amino acids. Looked up from germline, CDR1 is MNHEY and CDR2 is SVGEGT. For the CDR3, the DNA is TGTGCCAGCAGTCCCGACCATCCCTACGAGCAGTACTTC. Translating it yields CASSPDHPYEQYF.

In nucleotides, the CDR3 is TGTGCCACCCAACCAGGACAGGGCCGTCGAGAGCAGTACTTC. Translating gives CATQPGQGRREQYF. The chain joins TRBV19 to TRBJ2-7, with 8 positions matching TRBD1. CDR1 and CDR2 from the germline V gene are LNHDA and SQIVND (reference sequence). V was pared by 10 bases and J by 7 bases, with 15 bases of the junction left unmatched. The CDR3 contains 14 residues.

Written as DNA, the CDR3 is TGTGCCAGCAGCTTAGCGGGGCTCCAAGTGGATGAGCAGTTCTTC. It is translated as CASSLAGLQVDEQFF. This rearrangement joins TRBV7-2 to TRBJ2-1; perhaps TRBD1 as D (5 bases). The germline V gene has CDR1 SGHTA and CDR2 FQGNSA. Trimming shortened V by 0 bases and J by 8 bases, and 14 bases separated the two germline ends. The CDR3 is 15 amino acids.

In this sample, this clone turned up a few times. V is TRBV5-4 and J is TRBJ1-1; TRBD1 matches at 9 bases. The germline gives CDR1 SGHNT, CDR2 YYREEE (reference sequence). The CDR3 has 15 residues. Germline trimming cut 2 bases from V and 1 base from J; bases unmatched to any gene: 3. The DNA for the CDR3 is TGTGCCAGCAGCTTCGGGACAGGGTGGAACACTGAAGCTTTCTTT. Translating gives CASSFGTGWNTEAFF.

The V gene is TRBV2, the J gene TRBJ1-1; perhaps TRBD1 as D (5 bases). The CDR3 is 11 residues long. CDR1 and CDR2 from the germline V gene are SNHLY and FYNNEI. The V end lost 9 bases, the J end lost 1 base, and 6 bases lay between the germline ends. DNA of the CDR3: TGTGCCAGGGGACCGAACACTGAAGCTTTCTTT. Protein: CARGPNTEAFF.

The chain carries TRBV28 and TRBJ1-1, with D uncertain. V was trimmed by 5 bases and J by 4 bases, leaving 8 bases between them. Germline CDR1 reads MDHEN; CDR2 reads SYDVKM. CDR3 length: 12 amino acids. The CDR3: CASSAVSTEAFF. DNA for the CDR3: TGTGCCAGCAGTGCGGTGAGCACTGAAGCTTTCTTT.

The chain recombines TRBV4-1 with TRBJ1-1; 10 nucleotides match TRBD1. CDR3 size: 16 residues. Germline V lookup: CDR1 MGHRA, CDR2 YSYEKL. The J segment lost 4 bases and the V segment lost 3 bases, leaving 8 bases of the junction unmatched. CDR3 DNA sequence: TGCGCCAGCAGCCATCCCTCCGGGACAGGGGTCACTGAAGCTTTCTTT. This translates into CASSHPSGTGVTEAFF.

The chain couples TRBV2 to TRBJ1-1; D is unresolved. The V gene lost 3 bases and the J gene lost 4 bases, with 18 bases spanning the gap. CDR1 is SNHLY, CDR2 FYNNEI, per germline. The CDR3 contains 16 residues. The CDR3 sequence is CASSEASVRSSTEAFF. Written as DNA, the CDR3 is TGTGCCAGCAGTGAGGCCTCCGTGAGGAGTAGCACTGAAGCTTTCTTT.

CDR3 protein: CASQLAWNTGELFF. The CDR3 DNA is TGTGCCAGTCAGCTAGCTTGGAACACCGGGGAGCTGTTTTTT. The genes are TRBV19 and TRBJ2-2; D perhaps matches TRBD2 (5 bases). Germline CDR1 LNHDA, CDR2 SQIVND (reference sequence). The CDR3 is 14 amino acids. With 8 bases removed from V and 1 base from J, the gap between germline ends came to 11 bases.

The rearrangement links TRBV11-2 to TRBJ1-1; unclear D gene. This CDR3 has 13 amino acids. Trimming took off 6 bases at V and 5 bases at J, with 13 bases between the two ends. In germline, CDR1 is SGHAT, CDR2 FQNNGV. This CDR3 reads CASRARGWTEAFF. The CDR3, as DNA: TGTGCCAGCAGGGCCCGGGGTTGGACTGAAGCTTTCTTT.

The CDR3 DNA reads TGTGCCAGCAGTTCACTTCCCGGGACAGGGAACACTGAAGCTTTCTTT. Its translation is CASSSLPGTGNTEAFF. V is TRBV27 and J is TRBJ1-1; 8 bases are shared with TRBD1. The V gene end was trimmed by 4 bases and the J gene end by 1 base; junction bases not matched to a gene: 8. Per germline, CDR1 MNHEY and CDR2 SMNVEV (reference sequence). The CDR3 has 16 residues.

The chain has TRBV5-1 and TRBJ2-2; a weak D match, TRBD1 (5 bases). Trimming removed 3 bases from V and 6 bases from J, with 15 bases in between. Germline CDR1 reads SGHRS; CDR2 reads YFSETQ. The CDR3 has 15 amino acids. The CDR3 reads CASSSGRDYAGELFF. The CDR3 DNA sequence: TGCGCCAGCAGCTCCGGCAGGGATTACGCCGGGGAGCTGTTTTTT.